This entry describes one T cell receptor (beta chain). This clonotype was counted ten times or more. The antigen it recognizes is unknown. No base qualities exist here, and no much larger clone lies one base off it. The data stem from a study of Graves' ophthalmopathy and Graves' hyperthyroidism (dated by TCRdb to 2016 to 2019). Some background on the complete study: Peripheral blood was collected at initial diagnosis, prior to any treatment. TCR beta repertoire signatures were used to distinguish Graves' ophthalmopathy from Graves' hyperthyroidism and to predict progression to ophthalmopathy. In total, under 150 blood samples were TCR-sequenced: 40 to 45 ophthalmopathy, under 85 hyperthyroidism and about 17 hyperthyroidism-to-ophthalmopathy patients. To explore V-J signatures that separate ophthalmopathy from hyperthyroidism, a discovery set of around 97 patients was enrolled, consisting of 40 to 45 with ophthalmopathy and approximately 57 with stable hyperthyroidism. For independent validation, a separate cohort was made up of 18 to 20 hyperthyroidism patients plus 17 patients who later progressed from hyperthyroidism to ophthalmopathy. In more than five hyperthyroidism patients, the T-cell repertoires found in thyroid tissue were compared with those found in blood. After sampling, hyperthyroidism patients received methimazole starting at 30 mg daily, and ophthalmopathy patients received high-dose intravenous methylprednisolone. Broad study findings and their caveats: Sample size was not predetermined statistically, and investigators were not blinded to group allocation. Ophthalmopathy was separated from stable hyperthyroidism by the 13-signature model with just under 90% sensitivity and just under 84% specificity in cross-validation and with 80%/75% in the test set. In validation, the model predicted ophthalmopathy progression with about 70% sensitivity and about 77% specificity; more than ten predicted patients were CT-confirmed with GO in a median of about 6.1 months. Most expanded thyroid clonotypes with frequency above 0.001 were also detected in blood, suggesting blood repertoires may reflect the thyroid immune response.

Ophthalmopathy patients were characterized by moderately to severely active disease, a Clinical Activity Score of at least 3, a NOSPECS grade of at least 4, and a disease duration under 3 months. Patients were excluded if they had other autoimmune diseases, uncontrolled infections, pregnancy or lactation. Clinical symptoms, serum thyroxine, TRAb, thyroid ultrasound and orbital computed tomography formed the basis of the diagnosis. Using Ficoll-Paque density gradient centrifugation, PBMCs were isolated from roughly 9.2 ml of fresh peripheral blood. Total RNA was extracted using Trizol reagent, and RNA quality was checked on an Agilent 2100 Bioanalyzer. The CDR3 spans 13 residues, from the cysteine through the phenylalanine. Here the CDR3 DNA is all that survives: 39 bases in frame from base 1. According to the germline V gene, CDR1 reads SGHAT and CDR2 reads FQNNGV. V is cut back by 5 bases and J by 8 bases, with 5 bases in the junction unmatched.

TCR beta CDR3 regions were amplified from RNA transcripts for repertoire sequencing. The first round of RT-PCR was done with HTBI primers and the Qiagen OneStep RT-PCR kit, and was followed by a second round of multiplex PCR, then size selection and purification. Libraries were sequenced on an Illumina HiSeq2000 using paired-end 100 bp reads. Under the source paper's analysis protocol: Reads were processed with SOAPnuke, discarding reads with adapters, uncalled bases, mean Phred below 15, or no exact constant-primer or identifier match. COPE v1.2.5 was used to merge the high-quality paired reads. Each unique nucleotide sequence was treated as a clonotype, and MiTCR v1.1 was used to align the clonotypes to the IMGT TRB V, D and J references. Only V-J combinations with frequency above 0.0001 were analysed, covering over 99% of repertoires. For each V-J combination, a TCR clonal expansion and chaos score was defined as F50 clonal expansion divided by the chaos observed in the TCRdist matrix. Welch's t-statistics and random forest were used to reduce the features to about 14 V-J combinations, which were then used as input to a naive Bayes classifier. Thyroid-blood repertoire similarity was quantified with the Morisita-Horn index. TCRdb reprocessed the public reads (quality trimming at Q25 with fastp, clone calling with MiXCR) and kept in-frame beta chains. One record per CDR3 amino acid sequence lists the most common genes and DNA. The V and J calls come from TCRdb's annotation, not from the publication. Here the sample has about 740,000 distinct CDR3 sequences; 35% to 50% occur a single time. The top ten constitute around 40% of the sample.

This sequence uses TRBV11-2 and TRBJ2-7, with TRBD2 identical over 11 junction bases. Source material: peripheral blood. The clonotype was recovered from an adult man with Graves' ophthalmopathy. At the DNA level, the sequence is TGTGCCAGCAGCCACGGACTAGCGGGCCAGCAGTACTTC. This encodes CASSHGLAGQQYF.